This TCR beta chain derives from a study of blood T cell repertoires in COVID-19. Study at large: The study drew acute and convalescent COVID-19 samples from the United States, Italy and Spain. T cells, B-cell-depleted T cells, or PBMCs supplied cDNA or gDNA.

In the authors' workflow: Amplification with reference gene primers provided the estimates of nucleated cell counts. The assay was immunoSEQ multiplex PCR, and TCRdb's table has in-frame clones only and misses some. The V and J calls and clone size come from that table; D and trimming were worked out from the DNA. Among 150,000 to 200,000 clones listed, approximately 90% were seen once. V was pared by 1 base and J by 4 bases, with 13 bases between. Germline V lookup: CDR1 LNHDA, CDR2 SQIVND (reference sequence). CDR3 length: 15 residues. The chain links TRBV19 to TRBJ1-1; tentative D call: TRBD1 (6 bases). Sequencing used peripheral blood. The clonotype was recovered from a human donor in a cohort sampled during active COVID-19. CDR3 DNA sequence: TGTGCCAGTAGTATAGCGTCCCAGGGGATCACTGAAGCTTTCTTT. It encodes CASSIASQGITEAFF.